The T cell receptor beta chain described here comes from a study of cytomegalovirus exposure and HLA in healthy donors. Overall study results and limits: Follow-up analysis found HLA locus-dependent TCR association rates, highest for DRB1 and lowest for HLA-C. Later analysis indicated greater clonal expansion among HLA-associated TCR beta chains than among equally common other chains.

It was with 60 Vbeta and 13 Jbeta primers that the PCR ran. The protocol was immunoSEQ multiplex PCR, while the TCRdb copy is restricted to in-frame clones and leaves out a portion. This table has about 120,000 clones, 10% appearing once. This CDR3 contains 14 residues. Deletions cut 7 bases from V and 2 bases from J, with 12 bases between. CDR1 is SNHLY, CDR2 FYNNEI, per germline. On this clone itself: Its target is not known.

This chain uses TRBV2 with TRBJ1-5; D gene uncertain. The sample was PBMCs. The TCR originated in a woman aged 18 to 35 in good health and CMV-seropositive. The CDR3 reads CASKVNEGNQPQHF. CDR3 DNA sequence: TGTGCCAGCAAGGTTAACGAGGGCAATCAGCCCCAGCATTTT.